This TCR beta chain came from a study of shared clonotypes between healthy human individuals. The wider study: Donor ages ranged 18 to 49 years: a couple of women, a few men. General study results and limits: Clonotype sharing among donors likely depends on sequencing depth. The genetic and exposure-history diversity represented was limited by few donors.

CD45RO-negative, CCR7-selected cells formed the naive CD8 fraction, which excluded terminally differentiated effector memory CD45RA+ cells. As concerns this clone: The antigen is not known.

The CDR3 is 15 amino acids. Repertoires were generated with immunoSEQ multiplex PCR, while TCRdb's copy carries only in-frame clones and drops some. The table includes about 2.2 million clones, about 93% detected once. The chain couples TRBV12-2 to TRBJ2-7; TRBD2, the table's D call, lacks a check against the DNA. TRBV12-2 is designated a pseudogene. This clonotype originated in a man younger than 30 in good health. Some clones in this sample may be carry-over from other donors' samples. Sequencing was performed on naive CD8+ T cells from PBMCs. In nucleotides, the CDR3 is TGTGCAAGTCGCCTAGAAACCGAGGAGAGGTACGAGCAGTACTTC. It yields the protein CASRLETEERYEQYF.